These 19 T cell receptor beta chains were sequenced from one sample in a study of cytomegalovirus exposure and HLA in healthy donors. Amplification used 60 Vbeta primers and 13 Jbeta primers. Here immunoSEQ multiplex PCR was the method, and the copy in TCRdb shows in-frame clones only, minus some. The sample yields 130,000 to 150,000 clones, about 80% seen once. The sample comprised PBMCs. The receptors here all came from a woman aged 60-75 years in good health and CMV-seropositive.

V is TRBV19 and J is TRBJ1-2; 7 bases are shared with TRBD1. Germline CDR1 reads LNHDA; CDR2 reads SQIVND (reference sequence). The trim removed 0 bases at V and 5 bases at J, leaving 6 bases unmatched. This CDR3 comprises 15 residues. The CDR3 here is CASSIDLGTEYGYTF. As DNA, the CDR3 is TGTGCCAGTAGTATAGATCTAGGGACAGAGTATGGCTACACCTTC. The entire variable domain, with the rest obtained from reference TRBV19 and TRBJ1-2, is as follows: DGGITQSPKYLFRKEGQNVTLSCEQNLNHDAMYWYRQDPGQGLRLIYYSQIVNDFQKGDIAEGYSVSREKKESFPLTVTSAQKNPTAFYLCASSIDLGTEYGYTFGSGTRLTVV.

The V and J genes are TRBV5-1 and TRBJ1-5; 7 bases match TRBD1. J was trimmed by 4 bases and V by 4 bases; bases with no gene match: 5. In germline, CDR1 is SGHRS, CDR2 YFSETQ. The length of the CDR3 is 14 residues. In DNA form, the CDR3 reads TGCGCCAGCAGCCCGGGACAGAGTAATCAGCCCCAGCATTTT. It translates to CASSPGQSNQPQHF.

The chain is built from TRBV28 and TRBJ2-7, with 10 bases identical to TRBD2. V shed 7 bases, J shed 0 bases, and the junction held 6 bases outside the gene matches. CDR3 length equals 15 residues. Germline V CDR1 and CDR2: MDHEN, SYDVKM. CDR3 loop: CASTPSGSLSYEQYF. CDR3 DNA sequence: TGTGCCAGCACTCCTAGCGGGAGCCTCTCCTACGAGCAGTACTTC.

This clone was counted once. V usage is TRBV7-9 and J usage is TRBJ2-1, with 14 bases identical to TRBD2. CDR3 length: 17 amino acids. The germline V gene encodes CDR1 SEHNR and CDR2 FQNEAQ (reference sequence). V dropped 5 bases and J dropped 7; count of bases not matched to a gene: 10. This CDR3 is CASSPRIGTSGSNEQFF. In DNA, the CDR3 is TGTGCCAGCAGCCCCCGAATCGGGACTAGCGGGAGTAATGAGCAGTTCTTC.

The chain employs TRBV7-2 and TRBJ2-1; 9 bases are a match to TRBD2. Per germline, CDR1 SGHTA and CDR2 FQGNSA. V was pared by 5 bases and J by 6 bases, with 8 bases of the junction left unmatched. This CDR3 spans 15 amino acids. The CDR3 loop reads CASSPLAGVGNEQFF. The CDR3 bases are TGTGCCAGCAGCCCGTTAGCGGGAGTAGGCAATGAGCAGTTCTTC.

The chain uses TRBV18 and TRBJ2-7, with 7 bases identical to TRBD2. The trim removed 1 base at V and 6 bases at J, leaving 6 bases unmatched. The CDR3 runs to 14 residues. The V gene's germline CDR1 is KGHSH and CDR2 LQKENI. The CDR3, as DNA: TGTGCCAGCTCACCACGGGAGGGTATCGGCGAGCAGTACTTC. The encoded protein is CASSPREGIGEQYF. Full variable domain (rest looked up from reference TRBV18 and TRBJ2-7): NAGVMQNPRHLVRRRGQEARLRCSPMKGHSHVYWYRQLPEEGLKFMVYLQKENIIDESGMPKERFSAEFPKEGPSILRIQQVVRGDSAAYFCASSPREGIGEQYFGPGTRLTVT.

This rearrangement joins TRBV7-2 to TRBJ1-1, with D perhaps matching TRBD1 (5 bases). The germline V gene encodes CDR1 SGHTA and CDR2 FQGNSA. The V end was cut by 2 bases, the J end by 8 bases, with 9 bases between. This CDR3 has 12 amino acids. The CDR3 loop is CASSLRGVEAFF. The CDR3 nucleotides read TGTGCCAGCAGCTTACGGGGGGTGGAAGCTTTCTTT.

The rearrangement links TRBV29-1 to TRBJ2-7; possibly TRBD1 for D (6 bases). The V gene lost 4 bases and the J gene lost 10 bases, with 14 bases spanning the gap. The CDR3 has 11 residues. Germline CDR1 reads SQVTM; CDR2 reads ANQGSEA. CDR3 sequence: CSVARGSSQYF. The CDR3 bases are TGCAGCGTTGCCAGGGGAAGTAGCCAGTACTTC.

The chain carries TRBV5-3 and TRBJ1-1, with D tentatively TRBD1 (6 bases). TRBV5-3 carries the ORF label, with uncertain function. This CDR3 spans 15 amino acids. Trimming took off 0 bases at V and 2 bases at J, with 11 bases between the two ends. The CDR3: CARSLVPGDNTEAFF. CDR3 sequence (DNA): TGTGCCAGAAGCTTGGTCCCAGGGGATAACACTGAAGCTTTCTTT.

This clone has only one observation. The chain couples TRBV7-9 to TRBJ1-2; 11 positions match TRBD1. The germline V gene has CDR1 SEHNR and CDR2 FQNEAQ (reference sequence). This CDR3 contains 16 residues. With V trimmed by 6 bases and J by 4 bases, 10 bases remained unmatched. CDR3 sequence reads: CASRRTTGTGGYGYTF. As DNA, the CDR3 is TGTGCCAGCAGAAGAACCACCGGGACAGGGGGCTATGGCTACACCTTC.

The rearrangement joins TRBV28 to TRBJ2-7; 8 nucleotides match TRBD2. The germline gives CDR1 MDHEN, CDR2 SYDVKM. The CDR3 is made up of 14 amino acids. The V and J ends lost 7 bases and 5 bases, in that order; junction bases with no gene match: 10. CDR3 residues: CASISGGGKNEQYF. As DNA, the CDR3 is TGTGCCAGCATATCGGGGGGGGGCAAGAACGAGCAGTACTTC. Supplemented by reference TRBV28 and TRBJ2-7, the full variable domain reads DVKVTQSSRYLVKRTGEKVFLECVQDMDHENMFWYRQDPGLGLRLIYFSYDVKMKEKGDIPEGYSVSREKKERFSLILESASTNQTSMYLCASISGGGKNEQYFGPGTRLTVT.

This clone came up once. The V and J genes are TRBV5-1 and TRBJ2-3; TRBD1 matches 7 bases. Germline loops: CDR1 SGHRS, CDR2 YFSETQ. J lost 2 bases, V lost 3 bases, and 6 bases had no gene match. This CDR3 has 15 amino acids. The chain's CDR3 is CASSSGQEDTDTQYF. In nucleotides, the CDR3 is TGCGCCAGCAGCTCCGGACAGGAGGACACAGATACGCAGTATTTT.

The chain has TRBV6-6 and TRBJ2-5; TRBD2 is a possible D gene (6 bases). The tail of the sequence fits TRBJ2-7 better, so the J call may be wrong. The germline gives CDR1 MNHNY, CDR2 SVGAGI (reference sequence). This CDR3 spans 15 amino acids. The CDR3 is CASSTPRGTSYEQYF. The CDR3 DNA is TGTGCCAGCAGTACCCCTCGGGGGACCTCCTACGAGCAGTACTTC.

The rearrangement joins TRBV7-6 to TRBJ2-5; D possibly corresponds to TRBD2 (5 bases). V lost 5 bases, J lost 5 bases, and 12 bases lay in between. The CDR3 has 13 amino acids. The V gene's germline CDR1 is SGHVS and CDR2 FNYEAQ. The CDR3 loop is CASSHGRRETQYF. The CDR3 coding sequence is TGTGCCAGCAGCCACGGACGGAGGGAGACCCAGTACTTC.

This clone was seen a few times. One junction end disagrees with the germline gene, perhaps due to a read error. The rearrangement joins TRBV5-6 to TRBJ2-5; 16 bases fit TRBD2. The CDR3 runs 15 residues. The germline V gene encodes CDR1 SGHDT and CDR2 YYEEEE. CDR3 sequence (DNA): TGTGCCAGCAGCGACGGGGGACTAGCGGGAGGGCCCTTGCACTTC. Its protein is CASSDGGLAGGPLHF.

The chain combines TRBV7-8 with TRBJ2-2, with D perhaps matching TRBD2 (6 bases). Trimming took 3 bases from V and 1 from J, leaving 15 bases between them. Germline CDR1 and CDR2: SGHVS and FQNEAQ. The CDR3 contains 17 residues. In nucleotides, the CDR3 is TGTGCCAGCAGCTTGCTCGAGGCGGGGTTGAACACCGGGGAGCTGTTTTTT. As protein: CASSLLEAGLNTGELFF.

DNA for the CDR3: TGTGCCAGCAGGGCCTTAACAGGGTCTATGGACACCATATATTTT. Translating it yields CASRALTGSMDTIYF. The J gene is TRBJ1-3, the V gene TRBV2; D perhaps matches TRBD1 (6 bases). V was clipped by 6 bases and J by 8 bases, with 20 bases between them. The CDR3 covers 15 residues. From germline, CDR1 is SNHLY and CDR2 FYNNEI.

This clone has a handful of counts. This chain joins TRBV7-2 and TRBJ2-5, with a tentative D call TRBD1 (6 bases). The CDR3 extends over 15 amino acids. V lost 0 bases and J 6 bases, leaving 14 bases between the germline ends. Germline values: CDR1 SGHTA, CDR2 FQGNSA. The DNA of the CDR3 is TGTGCCAGCAGCTTAGCCTATGGGGGCCTCCAGACCCAGTACTTC. It translates to CASSLAYGGLQTQYF.

V gene TRBV30 combines with J gene TRBJ2-1; D is ambiguous. The germline gives CDR1 GTSNPN, CDR2 SVGIG (reference sequence). Deletions cut 1 base from V and 9 bases from J, with 10 bases between. The length of the CDR3 is 12 residues. The DNA of the CDR3 is TGTGCCTGGAGTGGGCTAGTCCCTGAGCAGTTCTTC. Its protein product is CAWSGLVPEQFF.